These 20 T cell receptor beta chains share one sample of origin, sequenced in a study of OX40 agonist ivuxolimab in advanced cancers. Measured with immunoSEQ multiplex PCR; TCRdb has only the in-frame clones, and not every one. The sample yields about 12,000 clones, over 75% seen once. This sample comprised CD4+ or CD8+ T cells sorted from blood, obtained in a trial of the OX40 agonist ivuxolimab. These receptors came from an adult with an advanced solid tumor such as melanoma, head and neck, liver or kidney cancer.

This clone is large (0.1 to 1%) within its sample. The chain recombines TRBV18 with TRBJ1-1, with a possible D match to TRBD1 (5 bases). V lost 2 bases to trimming and J lost 1 base, with 8 bases between them. This CDR3 comprises 14 residues. Germline-derived CDR1 and CDR2 are KGHSH and LQKENI. The CDR3 protein is CASSPGAGNTEAFF. Written as DNA, the CDR3 is TGTGCCAGCTCACCAGGGGCGGGGAACACTGAAGCTTTCTTT.

The chain joins TRBV9 to TRBJ1-1; D is possibly TRBD1 (5 bases). The V end lost 3 bases, the J end lost 1 base, and 7 bases lay between the germline ends. The CDR3 totals 13 residues. Germline loops: CDR1 SGDLS, CDR2 YYNGEE. The CDR3 bases are TGTGCCAGCAGCGCGACAGAGAACACTGAAGCTTTCTTT. This encodes CASSATENTEAFF.

V is TRBV7-3 and J is TRBJ2-1; D uncertain. The V end lost 2 bases, the J end lost 2 bases, and 4 bases lay between the germline ends. The CDR3 consists of 13 residues. Germline V gene lookup returns CDR1 SGHTA and CDR2 FQGTGA. CDR3 DNA: TGTGCCAGCAGCTTAGAAGCCTACAATGAGCAGTTCTTC. Protein: CASSLEAYNEQFF.

This clone was detected only a few times. One end of the junction varies from germline; a read error may be responsible. This chain links TRBV28 with TRBJ2-7, with 8 nucleotides matching TRBD2. The CDR3 has 13 residues. Germline-derived CDR1 and CDR2 are MDHEN and SYDVKM. In DNA form, the CDR3 reads TGCGCGGGTAGCGGGACGGCGACCTACGAGCAGTACTTC. Its protein is CAGSGTATYEQYF. Using reference TRBV28 and TRBJ2-7 for the parts outside the CDR3, the full variable domain is DVKVTQSSRYLVKRTGEKVFLECVQDMDHENMFWYRQDPGLGLRLIYFSYDVKMKEKGDIPEGYSVSREKKERFSLILESASTNQTSMYLCAGSGTATYEQYFGPGTRLTVT.

The chain is built from TRBV5-1 and TRBJ2-1; 8 positions match TRBD2. From germline, CDR1 is SGHRS and CDR2 YFSETQ. The CDR3 contains 14 residues. The V gene end was trimmed by 5 bases and the J gene end by 3 bases; junction bases not matched to a gene: 4. CDR3 loop: CASRYSGIYNEQFF. CDR3 bases: TGCGCCAGCAGATATAGCGGGATCTACAATGAGCAGTTCTTC.

This clone turned up a few times. The gene calls are TRBV10-3 and TRBJ2-1; 9 bases line up with TRBD2. From germline, CDR1 is ENHRY and CDR2 SYGVKD. The CDR3 contains 13 residues. The J segment lost 8 bases and the V segment lost 4 bases, leaving 3 bases of the junction unmatched. This chain's CDR3 is CAISGLAVDEQFF. CDR3 in DNA: TGTGCCATCAGTGGACTAGCGGTTGATGAGCAGTTCTTC.

Notes on this clone: A read error may explain this, as a much larger clone is one base away. Other DNA sequences within the sample encode an identical CDR3. This chain connects TRBV7-9 to TRBJ2-3; D is ambiguous. The ends were cut back, 4 bases at V and 5 bases at J, with 19 bases in the middle. The V gene's germline CDR1 is SEHNR and CDR2 FQNEAQ (reference sequence). The CDR3 spans 16 residues. CDR3 sequence (DNA): TGTGCCAGCAGCTCCCACACCCTGGCGGAAGGAGATACGCAGTATTTT. Protein product: CASSSHTLAEGDTQYF.

This chain uses TRBV5-8 with TRBJ2-7; no reliable D call. V lost 4 bases, J lost 2 bases, and 13 bases lay in between. CDR1 and CDR2 (germline): SGHTS, YDEGEE. The CDR3 loop spans 14 amino acids. The CDR3 DNA follows: TGTGCCAGCAGCAATAGGACGCAAGCCTACGAGCAGTACTTC. It is translated as CASSNRTQAYEQYF.

There are a few counts of this clone. The rearrangement uses TRBV18 and TRBJ2-2; TRBD1 is a possible D gene (6 bases). The CDR3 loop spans 15 amino acids. V lost 4 bases, J lost 5 bases, and 14 bases lay in between. From germline, CDR1 is KGHSH and CDR2 LQKENI. As DNA, the CDR3 is TGTGCCAGCTCACAATCACCGGGACAAACCGGGGAGCTGTTTTTT. Translating gives CASSQSPGQTGELFF.

The J gene is TRBJ1-4, the V gene TRBV7-9, with a weak D call TRBD1 (5 bases). The germline V and J ends were trimmed by 5 bases and 5 bases, with 15 bases remaining between them. Germline CDR1 reads SEHNR; CDR2 reads FQNEAQ (reference sequence). There are 15 residues in the CDR3. The DNA for the CDR3 is TGTGCCAGCAGCCCCTCCGGGACGGACAATGAAAAACTGTTTTTT. Amino acid sequence: CASSPSGTDNEKLFF.

This chain uses TRBV28 with TRBJ1-4; 9 nucleotides line up with TRBD1. With V trimmed by 3 bases and J by 5 bases, 7 bases remained unmatched. There are 16 residues in the CDR3. CDR1 and CDR2 from the germline V gene are MDHEN and SYDVKM. This chain's CDR3 is CASSFPRTGANEKLFF. As DNA, the CDR3 is TGTGCCAGCAGTTTCCCAAGGACAGGGGCCAATGAAAAACTGTTTTTT.

The genes are TRBV4-1 and TRBJ2-1, with TRBD2 as a possible D gene (6 bases). Trimming took off 4 bases at V and 5 bases at J, with 15 bases between the two ends. Germline V gene sequence: CDR1 MGHRA, CDR2 YSYEKL. The length of the CDR3 is 15 residues. This CDR3 is CASSPLERVNNEQFF. The CDR3 DNA reads as TGCGCCAGCAGCCCGCTGGAGCGGGTGAACAATGAGCAGTTCTTC.

The chain has TRBV7-6 and TRBJ1-2, with D possibly TRBD1 on 6 matching bases. The V gene lost 5 bases and the J gene lost 6 bases, with 16 bases spanning the gap. Germline-derived CDR1 and CDR2 are SGHVS and FNYEAQ. The CDR3 has 14 residues. The CDR3 DNA is TGTGCCAGCAGCCCAGGACAGCCTGGAAATGGCTACACCTTC. Translating gives CASSPGQPGNGYTF.

The chain is built from TRBV5-1 and TRBJ2-1; the D is unclear. Germline V CDR1 and CDR2: SGHRS, YFSETQ. The CDR3 covers 16 residues. V was clipped by 0 bases and J by 0 bases, with 10 bases between them. The CDR3 region has the DNA TGCGCCAGCAGCTTGGTCGGCCCCAGCTCCTACAATGAGCAGTTCTTC. Translating it yields CASSLVGPSSYNEQFF.

The V call is TRBV14, the J call TRBJ1-4; D gene unclear. This CDR3 is built from 13 residues. V lost 6 bases and J lost 9, with 14 bases in between. Looked up from germline, CDR1 is SGHDN and CDR2 is FVKESK. The CDR3 DNA reads as TGTGCCAGCAGGCTAGAGGGCATGAAAAAACTGTTTTTT. Encoded protein: CASRLEGMKKLFF.

This clone is classed as large. The chain couples TRBV10-3 to TRBJ1-1; TRBD1 might be the D (5 bases). The germline V and J ends were trimmed by 0 bases and 0 bases, with 8 bases remaining between them. The CDR3 has 15 amino acids. Looked up from germline, CDR1 is ENHRY and CDR2 is SYGVKD. DNA of the CDR3: TGTGCCATCAGTGAGTCAAACAGGCTGAACACTGAAGCTTTCTTT. It specifies CAISESNRLNTEAFF.

J is TRBJ1-3 and V is TRBV9; unclear D gene. The CDR3 contains 15 residues. The germline V gene has CDR1 SGDLS and CDR2 YYNGEE. V dropped 0 bases and J dropped 0 bases, with 7 bases sitting between them. CDR3 nucleotide sequence: TGTGCCAGCAGCGTAGGGTCAGACTCTGGAAACACCATATATTTT. Its translation is CASSVGSDSGNTIYF.

As DNA, the CDR3 is TGTGCTAGTGGTTTGACCCGGGACAGGGTCTACAATGAGCAGTTCTTC. This codes for CASGLTRDRVYNEQFF. The chain recombines TRBV12-5 with TRBJ2-1; TRBD1 matches at 9 bases. V gave up 2 bases and J gave up 3 bases; unmatched junction bases: 5. The CDR3 has 16 residues. Germline CDR1 and CDR2: LGHNT and FRNRAP.

The rearrangement joins TRBV7-9 to TRBJ2-7; 10 nucleotides line up with TRBD2. CDR3 length equals 15 residues. Germline-derived CDR1 and CDR2 are SEHNR and FQNEAQ (reference sequence). J was trimmed by 2 bases and V by 2 bases; bases with no gene match: 3. This CDR3 reads CASSLLAGGPYEQYF. The CDR3 DNA reads as TGTGCCAGCAGCTTATTAGCGGGAGGTCCCTACGAGCAGTACTTC.

This clone was counted once. V and J are TRBV5-1 and TRBJ1-1; 8 bases are shared with TRBD1. The CDR3 has 15 residues. V dropped 4 bases and J dropped 5; count of bases not matched to a gene: 10. The germline CDR1 and CDR2 sequences are SGHRS and YFSETQ. CDR3 bases: TGCGCCAGCAGCAAATCGACAGGGGTAGGTACTGAAGCTTTCTTT. This translates into CASSKSTGVGTEAFF. The whole variable domain, remainder taken from reference TRBV5-1 and TRBJ1-1, is KAGVTQTPRYLIKTRGQQVTLSCSPISGHRSVSWYQQTPGQGLQFLFEYFSETQRNKGNFPGRFSGRQFSNSRSEMNVSTLELGDSALYLCASSKSTGVGTEAFFGQGTRLTVV.